This T cell receptor beta chain derives from a study of shared clonotypes between healthy human individuals. The CDR3 spans 12 residues. Looked up from germline, CDR1 is LNHDA and CDR2 is SQIVND (reference sequence). Trimming stripped 9 bases from V and 0 bases from J, with 6 bases between. Whole-study findings and limits: Since donors were few, the genetic and exposure-history diversity represented was limited.

A word on this clone: Its antigen is currently unknown.

Only Caucasian adults living in Nashville, Tennessee served as donors. Profiling relied on immunoSEQ multiplex PCR, and the TCRdb table lists in-frame clones only, not all of them. Among approximately 2.5 million clones, 80% to 95% were seen once, and the ten largest hold approximately 0.37%. The chain is built from TRBV19 and TRBJ1-3; D is undetermined. Sequenced sample: naive CD4+ T cells from PBMCs. Subset denoted: CD45RA+ positively selected. This TCR derives from a man aged 18 to 30 in good health. Some clones in this sample may be carry-over from other donors' samples. CDR3 sequence (DNA): TGTGCCAGCCAGAGCTCTGGAAACACCATATATTTT. Translating it yields CASQSSGNTIYF.